These T cell receptor beta chains were read from a single sample in a study of persistence of HIV-infected CD4 T cells. For these TCRs, the target antigens are not known. Some clones are missing from TCRdb's copy, which holds only in-frame ones; the method was immunoSEQ multiplex PCR. The top ten clones hold around 0.88% of a sample with 30,000 to 45,000 clones, 75% to 90% of them seen once. This material consisted of cultured CD4+ T cells from PBMCs, taken from a patient who received antiretroviral therapy. The receptors shown here come from an adult with HIV. The donor label of this sample is uncertain. CDR3s include the opening cysteine and the closing phenylalanine or tryptophan. The D gene is left open where the match is weak. Rows give clone size only sometimes, using once, few, many, or a class for an expanded clone.

d_call,clone_size,j_call,v_call,cdr3_aa,cdr3_nt
NA,NA,TRBJ1-1,TRBV6-1,CASSERMHSEAFF,TGTGCCAGCAGTGAACGGATGCACTCAGAAGCTTTCTTT
NA,NA,TRBJ2-3,TRBV12-3/TRBV12-4,CASSSLTDTQYF,TGTGCCAGCAGTTCACTCACAGATACGCAGTATTTT
NA,NA,TRBJ2-3,TRBV9,CASSVANGRSTDTQYF,TGTGCCAGCAGCGTAGCGAATGGGAGGTCCACAGATACGCAGTATTTT
TRBD1,NA,TRBJ1-2,TRBV28,CASTPSGQGADDTF,TGTGCCAGCACTCCCTCGGGTCAGGGGGCGGACGACACCTTC
TRBD1,NA,TRBJ2-2,TRBV2,CASRRETGGGELFF,TGTGCCAGCAGACGCGAAACAGGGGGCGGGGAGCTGTTTTTT
TRBD2,NA,TRBJ2-3,TRBV5-4,CASSSGADTQYF,TGTGCCAGCAGCAGCGGGGCAGATACGCAGTATTTT
NA,NA,TRBJ2-2,TRBV5-1,CASSVAPAGSGELFF,TGCGCCAGCAGCGTGGCCCCCGCAGGGTCCGGGGAGCTGTTTTTT
TRBD2,NA,TRBJ2-2,TRBV24-1,CATSESGGVYTGELFF,TGTGCCACCAGCGAAAGCGGGGGCGTTTATACCGGGGAGCTGTTTTTT
NA,NA,TRBJ1-1,TRBV10-2,CASSSGVNTEAFF,TGCGCCAGCAGTTCCGGGGTGAACACTGAAGCTTTCTTT
TRBD1,once,TRBJ2-2,TRBV7-8,CASSPRGTGRGELFF,TGTGCCAGCAGCCCAAGAGGGACAGGGCGCGGGGAGCTGTTTTTT
TRBD2,NA,TRBJ2-7,TRBV5-5,CASSLGSGGSYEQYF,TGTGCCAGCAGCTTGGGAAGCGGGGGCTCCTACGAGCAGTACTTC
TRBD1,NA,TRBJ2-5,TRBV12-5,CASGFPTGGYSDQETQYF,TGTGCTAGTGGTTTTCCTACAGGGGGTTACTCCGACCAAGAGACCCAGTACTTC
NA,NA,TRBJ1-6,TRBV5-1,CASSTDGSNSPLHF,TGCGCCAGCAGCACGGACGGGAGTAATTCACCCCTCCACTTT
NA,once,TRBJ1-3,TRBV19,CAPPPISGNTIYF,TGTGCCCCCCCGCCGATCTCTGGAAACACCATATATTTT
NA,NA,TRBJ2-1,TRBV29-1,CSVGNNEQFF,TGCAGCGTTGGGAACAATGAGCAGTTCTTC
TRBD1,NA,TRBJ2-5,TRBV27,CASSFYLGTGTLRSETQYF,TGTGCCAGCAGTTTCTATCTGGGGACAGGGACTCTCCGATCGGAGACCCAGTACTTC
NA,NA,TRBJ1-2,TRBV9,CASSVDPLQNYGYTF,TGTGCCAGCAGCGTAGATCCCCTACAGAACTATGGCTACACCTTC
NA,NA,TRBJ2-7,TRBV3-1/TRBV3-2,CASSQERWTVFF,TGTGCCAGCAGCCAAGAACGTTGGACAGTGTTTTTC
NA,NA,TRBJ1-2,TRBV6-5,CASTSTAGGYTF,TGTGCCAGCACTTCGACAGCGGGAGGCTACACCTTC
TRBD1,NA,TRBJ2-3,TRBV24-1,CATSGDRASDTRYF,TGTGCCACCAGTGGGGACAGGGCCTCAGATACGCGGTATTTT
TRBD1,NA,TRBJ1-2,TRBV5-6,CASSLLRGQGFFYTF,TGTGCCAGCAGCCTGTTGAGGGGACAGGGTTTTTTCTACACCTTC
NA,NA,TRBJ1-4,TRBV2,CASSVGRGNEKLFF,TGTGCCAGCAGCGTTGGACGGGGTAATGAAAAACTGTTTTTT
TRBD2,NA,TRBJ2-3,TRBV20-1,CSASVSGGAPDTQYF,TGCAGTGCTAGTGTTAGCGGGGGGGCTCCAGATACGCAGTATTTT
NA,NA,TRBJ1-5,TRBV5-1,CASSRDTDQPQHF,TGCGCCAGCAGCCGGGACACCGATCAGCCCCAGCATTTT
NA,few,TRBJ1-5,TRBV30,CAWTPVGVANQPQHF,TGTGCCTGGACCCCAGTGGGGGTTGCAAATCAGCCCCAGCATTTT
TRBD1,NA,TRBJ1-2,TRBV6-5,CASSKRTGERSYTF,TGTGCCAGCAGTAAGCGGACAGGGGAGAGGAGCTACACCTTC
TRBD1,NA,TRBJ1-1,TRBV5-4,CASIPRDRGRNTEAFF,TGTGCCAGCATCCCCCGGGACAGGGGAAGGAACACTGAAGCTTTCTTT
TRBD2,NA,TRBJ2-1,TRBV15,CATSQERGPYPNEQFF,TGTGCCACCAGCCAAGAGCGGGGGCCTTACCCCAATGAGCAGTTCTTC
NA,NA,TRBJ1-2,TRBV5-4,CASSFTQGYGYTF,TGTGCCAGCAGCTTTACCCAGGGCTATGGCTACACCTTC
TRBD1,NA,TRBJ2-3,TRBV5-1,CASSLQGDTDTQYF,TGCGCCAGCAGCTTACAGGGGGACACAGATACGCAGTATTTT